These 8 T cell receptor beta chains came from one sample sequenced in a study of patients and donors after allogeneic stem cell transplantation. TCRdb fed the RT-PCR reads into MiXCR, producing one record per CDR3 protein. In the table there are approximately 150,000 distinct CDR3 sequences, approximately 40% of which are singletons. Sequenced material: blood, either unsorted or a sorted T cell fraction (not recorded which). The receptors were gathered from a human donor who was either an allogeneic HSCT recipient or a stem cell or donor lymphocyte infusion donor (not recorded which). It is not recorded whose cells these are; they may come from a transplant donor.

The gene calls are TRBV5-1 and TRBJ1-1, with D uncertain. CDR1 is SGHRS and CDR2 is YFSETQ in the germline V gene. Trimming removed 0 bases from V and 1 base from J, with 7 bases in between. This CDR3 is built from 14 residues. CDR3 in amino acids: CASSLAPENTEAFF. CDR3 nucleotide sequence: TGCGCCAGCAGCTTGGCCCCAGAGAACACTGAAGCTTTCTTT.

The gene calls are TRBV6-5 and TRBJ2-2; either TRBD1 or TRBD2 may fit D (7 bases each). CDR1 MNHEY and CDR2 SVGAGI come from the germline V gene. The V and J ends lost 8 bases and 7 bases respectively, with 11 bases between them. CDR3 length: 12 amino acids. The CDR3 coding sequence is TGTGCCAGCTCCAGGGGGGGCGGGGAGCTGTTTTTT. This encodes CASSRGGGELFF.

This clonotype has a handful of counts. This rearrangement joins TRBV6-2 or TRBV6-3 to TRBJ1-2; D gene uncertain. Germline-derived CDR1 and CDR2 are MNHEY and SVGEGT. V lost 5 bases, J lost 2 bases, and 9 bases lay in between. The length of the CDR3 is 13 residues. The CDR3 nucleotides are TGTGCCAGCAGTGGAGTTGGGAACTATGGCTACACCTTC. Protein sequence: CASSGVGNYGYTF.

This chain connects TRBV7-9 to TRBJ2-7; D call uncertain. This CDR3 region has 13 residues. Trimming removed 7 bases from V and 2 bases from J, with 12 bases in between. The germline V gene has CDR1 SEHNR and CDR2 FQNEAQ (reference sequence). Written as DNA, the CDR3 is TGTGCCAGCACGCCGGTGTTGACCTACGAGCAGTACGTC. Translation: CASTPVLTYEQYV.

This rearrangement joins TRBV12-3 or TRBV12-4 to TRBJ2-5, with 9 nucleotides matching TRBD2. This CDR3 has 19 amino acids. The V segment lost 6 bases and the J segment 1 base; nucleotides outside the gene matches: 18. CDR3 sequence: CASSLMLAGSGLSQETQYF. CDR3 coding DNA: TGTGCCAGCAGCTTGATGCTAGCGGGGTCGGGTTTGTCCCAAGAGACCCAGTACTTC.

The chain carries TRBV11-2 and TRBJ1-1, with TRBD1 as a possible D gene (5 bases). Trimming took off 1 base at V and 4 bases at J, with 13 bases between the two ends. Per germline, CDR1 SGHAT and CDR2 FQNNGV. CDR3 length: 15 residues. The CDR3 reads CASSLVPRVATEAFF. The CDR3 nucleotides read TGTGCCAGCAGCTTAGTCCCCAGGGTAGCCACTGAAGCTTTCTTT.

The gene calls are TRBV6-5 and TRBJ2-1; 12 bases map to TRBD2. Germline V lookup: CDR1 MNHEY, CDR2 SVGAGI. The CDR3 has 15 residues. Losses at the gene ends were 6 bases for V and 4 bases for J; bases not matched to a gene: 4. The CDR3 here is CASRSTSGGYNEQFF. The DNA of the CDR3 is TGTGCCAGCAGATCGACTAGCGGGGGTTACAATGAGCAGTTCTTC.

CDR3 protein: CASSYTSGELFF. CDR3 nucleotides: TGCGCCAGCAGCTACACTAGCGGGGAGCTGTTTTTT. The chain joins TRBV5-1 to TRBJ2-2; TRBD2 is a possible D gene (5 bases). V gave up 3 bases and J gave up 7 bases, with 7 bases separating them. This CDR3 is built from 12 residues. CDR1 is SGHRS and CDR2 is YFSETQ in the germline V gene.